This T cell receptor (beta chain) was obtained from a study of T cell responses to AZD1222 COVID-19 vaccine. Broader study findings: Clonal diversity may have been underestimated in mostly white British donors. Of spike-specific TCRs, nearly half reportedly target regions left unmutated in variants.

Details on this clone: Its target is not known.

Generated by immunoSEQ multiplex PCR, the TCRdb table keeps only in-frame clones and is missing some. The sample has roughly 120,000 clones, 75% to 90% seen once; the top ten hold 2.5% to 3%. The CDR3 is made up of 14 amino acids. Germline CDR1 and CDR2: KGHSH and LQKENI. V gave up 1 base and J gave up 1 base, with 7 bases separating them. Samples with a second dose at about 4 or about 12 weeks were pooled together. The TCR comes from an adult who received the AZD1222 COVID-19 vaccine. This specimen was peripheral blood, taken 28 days after the second AZD1222 dose. The chain employs TRBV18 and TRBJ1-2; no reliable D call. CDR3 DNA sequence: TGTGCCAGCTCACCACAACCAGATAACTATGGCTACACCTTC. This translates into CASSPQPDNYGYTF.